The clone carrying this T cell receptor beta chain was seen many times. TCRdb independently ran MiXCR on the 5' RACE reads; one entry per CDR3 protein. The data contain about 49,000 distinct CDR3 sequences, approximately 10% of them singletons. The CDR3 covers 16 residues. Trimming removed 0 bases at V and 0 bases at J, with 14 bases between. CDR1 is DFQATT and CDR2 is SNEGSKA in the germline V gene (reference sequence). This sample is drawn from a study of early T cells in non-severe SARS-CoV-2 infection. The TCR sequence derives from an adult who was a healthcare worker with PCR-confirmed SARS-CoV-2 infection or an uninfected control (not recorded which). The chain employs TRBV20-1 and TRBJ1-1; D unclear. The material sequenced was whole blood. CDR3 amino acids: CSARDRTSPMNTEAFF. The CDR3, as DNA: TGCAGTGCTAGAGATCGAACGTCCCCGATGAACACTGAAGCTTTCTTT.